The sequence of this TCR beta chain was determined in a study of identical twins. General observations from the study: Conclusions leaned on cross-sectional statistical analysis and did not track the same donors over time. Within twin pairs, the out-of-frame alpha sequences they shared showed excess low generation probability.

No donor was unhealthy or non-Caucasian. Unique molecular identifiers were present on the cDNA, which also gained a universal primer site by template switching. Via MiXCR, TCRdb re-called the 5' RACE reads, giving one row per CDR3 protein. The sample lists about 1.7 million distinct CDR3 sequences, less than 40% occurring once. As for this clonotype: Its antigen remains unidentified.

Germline CDR1 SNHLY, CDR2 FYNNEI. With 6 bases removed from V and 1 base from J, the gap between germline ends came to 14 bases. CDR3 size: 15 residues. Input material: cord blood. The TCR comes from a newborn girl in good health. The chain carries TRBV2 and TRBJ2-3; TRBD2 is a possible D gene (6 bases). The CDR3 region has the DNA TGTGCCAGCAGGGGGCTAGCGCTCCGCACAGATACGCAGTATTTT. This encodes CASRGLALRTDTQYF.